This T cell receptor beta chain derives from a study of cytomegalovirus exposure and HLA in healthy donors. As for the study in general: The 110 or so validation repertoires, a later analysis reported, used the same platform as the approximately 650 first-cohort repertoires. Findings and limits, study-wide: Researchers catalogued about 150 TCR beta chains as cytomegalovirus-associated. Most TCR sequences were rare, but some public TCRs occurred in many donors.

Sequencing used immunoSEQ multiplex PCR; TCRdb keeps in-frame clones, though not all of them. The sample lists some 76,000 clones; approximately 94% were seen once. Germline V lookup: CDR1 SQVTM, CDR2 ANQGSEA. The V and J ends lost 7 bases and 7 bases, in that order; junction bases with no gene match: 5. This CDR3 region has 14 residues. The donors belonged to the approximately 130-subject validation cohort, separate from the roughly 720-subject first cohort. Comment on this clone: Its cognate antigen is unknown.

Sequencing was performed on PBMCs. The chain joins TRBV29-1 to TRBJ2-1, with TRBD2 identical over 15 bases. This TCR was sampled from a woman aged 18 to 35 in good health and CMV-seronegative. The CDR3 DNA is TGCAGCGGGACTAGCGGGAGGGTAGGGAATGAGCAGTTCTTC. Amino acids: CSGTSGRVGNEQFF.